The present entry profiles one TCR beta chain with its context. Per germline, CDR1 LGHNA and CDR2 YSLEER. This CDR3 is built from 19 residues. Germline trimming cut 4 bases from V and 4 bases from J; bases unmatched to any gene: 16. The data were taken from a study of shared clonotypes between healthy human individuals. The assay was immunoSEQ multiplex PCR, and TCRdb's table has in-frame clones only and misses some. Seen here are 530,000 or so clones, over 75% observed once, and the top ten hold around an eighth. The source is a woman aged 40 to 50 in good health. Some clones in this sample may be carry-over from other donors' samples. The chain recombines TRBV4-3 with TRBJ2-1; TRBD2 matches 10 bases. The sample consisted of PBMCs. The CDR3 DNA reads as TGCGCCAGCAGCCGCAAAGGGGGGCTAGCGGGAGAAAGGTACAATGAGCAGTTCTTC. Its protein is CASSRKGGLAGERYNEQFF.